The 3 T cell receptor beta chains listed next were all sequenced from one sample in a study of naive and memory T cell subsets. Both TRBC1 and TRBC2 were covered by a beta constant-region primer of two equimolar oligonucleotides. The ligated cDNA underwent four PCR rounds using SP2 and nested alpha and beta constant-region primers. TCRdb reprocessed the UMI-ligation and nested PCR reads with MiXCR, giving one entry per CDR3 protein. The table shows roughly 97,000 distinct CDR3 sequences, with approximately 14% occurring only once. Study results and caveats: A few larger clonotypes appeared in naive repertoires, especially CD8, possibly memory cells re-expressing CD45RA.

Their antigens are not known. Sequencing was done on a sample of naive CD8+ T cells from blood. Receptors were obtained from a human donor in good health.

The sample holds a few counts of this clonotype. This sequence joins TRBV7-9 and TRBJ1-1, with no clear D. CDR3 length equals 12 residues. CDR1 and CDR2 from the germline V gene are SEHNR and FQNEAQ (reference sequence). Trimming left V 5 bases short and J 4 bases short, with 8 bases between. The chain's CDR3 is CASSAEGTEAFF. CDR3 nucleotides: TGTGCCAGCAGCGCTGAAGGCACTGAAGCTTTCTTT.

The rearrangement links TRBV4-2 to TRBJ2-2, with unresolved D. The germline V and J ends were trimmed by 3 bases and 7 bases, with 9 bases remaining between them. CDR1 and CDR2 from the germline V gene are LGHNA and YNFKEQ. The CDR3 length is 13 residues. CDR3 bases: TGTGCCAGCAGCCAGGACGTAGGCGGGGAGCTGTTTTTT. Its translation: CASSQDVGGELFF.

This clonotype was seen at least ten times. The rearrangement uses TRBV29-1 and TRBJ1-3; no clear D gene. Trimming took 7 bases from V and 0 from J, leaving 10 bases between them. The CDR3 contains 13 residues. Looked up from germline, CDR1 is SQVTM and CDR2 is ANQGSEA. CDR3 amino acids: CSGTSFSGNTIYF. The CDR3 nucleotides are TGCAGCGGGACTTCCTTCTCTGGAAACACCATATATTTT.